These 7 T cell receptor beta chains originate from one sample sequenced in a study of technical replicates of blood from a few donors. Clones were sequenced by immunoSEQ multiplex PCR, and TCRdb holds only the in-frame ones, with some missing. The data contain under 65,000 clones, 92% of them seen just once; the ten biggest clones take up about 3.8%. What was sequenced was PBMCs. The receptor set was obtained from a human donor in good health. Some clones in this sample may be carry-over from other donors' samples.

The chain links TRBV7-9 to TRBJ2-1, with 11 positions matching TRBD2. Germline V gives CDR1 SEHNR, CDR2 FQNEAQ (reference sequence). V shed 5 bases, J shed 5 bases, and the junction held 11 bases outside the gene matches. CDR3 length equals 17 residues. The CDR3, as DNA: TGTGCCAGCAGCACAACCGGGACTAGCGGTCCAGACAATGAGCAGTTCTTC. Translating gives CASSTTGTSGPDNEQFF.

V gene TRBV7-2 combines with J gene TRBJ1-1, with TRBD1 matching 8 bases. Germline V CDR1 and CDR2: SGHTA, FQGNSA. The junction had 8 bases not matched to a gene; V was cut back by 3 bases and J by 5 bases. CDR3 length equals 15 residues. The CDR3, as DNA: TGTGCCAGCAGCTTCCTCGGACAGGGCGGTACTGAAGCTTTCTTT. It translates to CASSFLGQGGTEAFF.

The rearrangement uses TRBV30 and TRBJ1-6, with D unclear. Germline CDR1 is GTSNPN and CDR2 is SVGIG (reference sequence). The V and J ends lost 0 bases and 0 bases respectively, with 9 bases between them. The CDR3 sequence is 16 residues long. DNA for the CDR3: TGTGCCTGGAGTGTTCTGCCGAGCTCCTATAATTCACCCCTCCACTTT. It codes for CAWSVLPSSYNSPLHF.

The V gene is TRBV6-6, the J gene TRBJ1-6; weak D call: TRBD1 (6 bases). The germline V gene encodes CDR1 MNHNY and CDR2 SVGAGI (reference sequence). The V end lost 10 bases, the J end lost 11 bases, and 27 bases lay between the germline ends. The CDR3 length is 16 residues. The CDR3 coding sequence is TGTGCCACTCCGCTCCCGGCGGGGGGCGCAAACGCACCCCTCCACTTT. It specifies CATPLPAGGANAPLHF.

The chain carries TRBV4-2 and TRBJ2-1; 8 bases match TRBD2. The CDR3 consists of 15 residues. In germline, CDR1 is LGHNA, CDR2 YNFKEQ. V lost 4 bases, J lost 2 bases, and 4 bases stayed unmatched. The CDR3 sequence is CASSLERGPYNEQFF. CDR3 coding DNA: TGTGCCAGCAGCCTTGAGCGGGGGCCCTACAATGAGCAGTTCTTC.

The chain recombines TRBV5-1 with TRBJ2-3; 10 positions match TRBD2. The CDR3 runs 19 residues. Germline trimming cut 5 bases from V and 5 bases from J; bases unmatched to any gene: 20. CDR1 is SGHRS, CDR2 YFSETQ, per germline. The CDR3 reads CASSSALRLAGPVGDTQYF. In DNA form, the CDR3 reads TGCGCCAGCAGTTCGGCCCTCCGACTAGCGGGCCCGGTTGGAGATACGCAGTATTTT.

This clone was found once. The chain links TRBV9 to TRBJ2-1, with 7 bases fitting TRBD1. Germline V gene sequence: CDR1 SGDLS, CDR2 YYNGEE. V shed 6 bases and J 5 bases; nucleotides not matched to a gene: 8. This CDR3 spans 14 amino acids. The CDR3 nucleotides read TGTGCCAGCACACGACAGGGTACCAACAATGAGCAGTTCTTC. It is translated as CASTRQGTNNEQFF.